A selection of T cell receptor beta chains follows, all from one sample in a study of CD8 T cells in Susac syndrome. TCRdb re-analysed the immunoSEQ multiplex PCR reads in MiXCR, keeping a single row per CDR3 protein. The sample has approximately 170,000 distinct CDR3 sequences; approximately 94% are singletons. Sequencing was carried out using CD4+ T cells from PBMCs. Receptor source: a human donor with multiple sclerosis. Each CDR3 is given with its conserved first and last residue. The D gene is left open where the match is weak. Rows give clone size only sometimes, using once, few, many, or a class for an expanded clone.

abundance: .; v_gene: TRBV12-3/TRBV12-4; j_gene: TRBJ1-5; d_gene: .; CDR3nt: TGTGCCAGCAGTGGAGGGAGTGCGGGCAATCAGCCCCAGCATTTT; CDR3aa: CASSGGSAGNQPQHF
abundance: .; v_gene: TRBV3-1; j_gene: TRBJ1-4; d_gene: .; CDR3nt: TGTGCCAGCAGCCTTAATGAAAAACTGTTTTTT; CDR3aa: CASSLNEKLFF
abundance: .; v_gene: TRBV30; j_gene: TRBJ1-4; d_gene: .; CDR3nt: TGTGCCTGGGGACTCTCGGGCCTCCCGGGGGAAAAACTGTTTTTT; CDR3aa: CAWGLSGLPGEKLFF
abundance: .; v_gene: TRBV6-5; j_gene: TRBJ2-4; d_gene: .; CDR3nt: TGTGCCAGCAGTCCCCCCGGGGCGTCCAAAAACATTCAGTACTTC; CDR3aa: CASSPPGASKNIQYF
abundance: .; v_gene: TRBV28; j_gene: TRBJ2-1; d_gene: .; CDR3nt: TGTGCCAGCAGTTTGAGTTACCCAAACAATGAGCAGTTCTTC; CDR3aa: CASSLSYPNNEQFF
abundance: .; v_gene: TRBV20-1; j_gene: TRBJ2-7; d_gene: .; CDR3nt: TGCAGTGCCTCCGGACATTTTTCCTCCTACGAGCAGTACTTC; CDR3aa: CSASGHFSSYEQYF
abundance: .; v_gene: TRBV12-3/TRBV12-4; j_gene: TRBJ2-7; d_gene: .; CDR3nt: TGTGCCAGCAGTTTTAGCAGGGATTACGAGCAGTACTTC; CDR3aa: CASSFSRDYEQYF
abundance: .; v_gene: TRBV10-3; j_gene: TRBJ2-1; d_gene: TRBD2; CDR3nt: TGTGCCATCAGCAGAGCGGGGGCGGTCCAGTTCTTC; CDR3aa: CAISRAGAVQFF
abundance: .; v_gene: TRBV6-6; j_gene: TRBJ1-4; d_gene: .; CDR3nt: TGTGCCAGCAGTCCCCAAGCAACTAATGAAAAACTGTTTTTT; CDR3aa: CASSPQATNEKLFF
abundance: .; v_gene: TRBV4-3; j_gene: TRBJ2-1; d_gene: TRBD2; CDR3nt: TGCGCCAGCAGCCAAGATACTAGCGGGAGTAAGGGGGATGAGCAGTTCTTC; CDR3aa: CASSQDTSGSKGDEQFF
abundance: .; v_gene: TRBV29-1; j_gene: TRBJ2-5; d_gene: .; CDR3nt: TGCAGCGTTGAAGACCCCGCTTGGGACGCTAAAGAGACCCAGTACTTC; CDR3aa: CSVEDPAWDAKETQYF
abundance: .; v_gene: TRBV6-2/TRBV6-3; j_gene: TRBJ1-5; d_gene: .; CDR3nt: TGTGCCAGCAGTTACTCGGCAGGGATACGACAGCCCCAGCATTTT; CDR3aa: CASSYSAGIRQPQHF
abundance: .; v_gene: TRBV18; j_gene: TRBJ1-1; d_gene: .; CDR3nt: TGTGCCAGCTCACCGGCCGCTCGGGAGGTGGAAGCTTTCTTT; CDR3aa: CASSPAAREVEAFF
abundance: .; v_gene: TRBV15; j_gene: TRBJ2-7; d_gene: .; CDR3nt: TGTGCCACCAGCAGAGATCAGGGGCCGGTCGAGCAGTACTTC; CDR3aa: CATSRDQGPVEQYF
abundance: .; v_gene: TRBV5-1; j_gene: TRBJ1-1; d_gene: TRBD1; CDR3nt: TGCGCCAGCTCGGTACAGGGGGCAACTGAAGCTTTCTTT; CDR3aa: CASSVQGATEAFF
abundance: .; v_gene: TRBV20-1; j_gene: TRBJ2-4; d_gene: .; CDR3nt: TGCAGTGGGGGCAGAAACATTCAGTACTTC; CDR3aa: CSGGRNIQYF
abundance: .; v_gene: TRBV20-1; j_gene: TRBJ2-5; d_gene: TRBD2; CDR3nt: TGCAGTGCTTCTGACCTTGCCAATGGGGGGGGAGAGACCCAGTACTTC; CDR3aa: CSASDLANGGGETQYF
abundance: .; v_gene: TRBV6-2/TRBV6-3; j_gene: TRBJ1-1; d_gene: .; CDR3nt: TGTGCCAGCGAAGACATCTACACTGAAGCTTTCTTT; CDR3aa: CASEDIYTEAFF
abundance: .; v_gene: TRBV29-1; j_gene: TRBJ2-5; d_gene: .; CDR3nt: TGCAGCGTTTCCTCTGTGGTCAAAGAGACCCAGTACTTC; CDR3aa: CSVSSVVKETQYF
abundance: .; v_gene: TRBV6-6; j_gene: TRBJ2-2; d_gene: TRBD1; CDR3nt: TGTGCCAGCAGTTACGGACAGGGGAAGGACGGGGAGCTGTTTTTT; CDR3aa: CASSYGQGKDGELFF
abundance: .; v_gene: TRBV28; j_gene: TRBJ2-5; d_gene: .; CDR3nt: TGTGCCACCCCGGAGGGAGAGACCCAGTACTTC; CDR3aa: CATPEGETQYF
abundance: .; v_gene: TRBV20-1; j_gene: TRBJ2-7; d_gene: TRBD2; CDR3nt: TGCAGTGCTGATAAATATCCCATGGGGCTAGCGGGAGTCCCCTTTCCCTACGAGCAGTACTTC; CDR3aa: CSADKYPMGLAGVPFPYEQYF
abundance: .; v_gene: TRBV10-3; j_gene: TRBJ2-4; d_gene: .; CDR3nt: TGTGCCATCAGCTCCGGGATCACACAAAACATTCAGTACTTC; CDR3aa: CAISSGITQNIQYF
abundance: .; v_gene: TRBV30; j_gene: TRBJ1-5; d_gene: .; CDR3nt: TGTGCCTGGAGTGTTAGGGGGAACCAGCCCCAGCATTTT; CDR3aa: CAWSVRGNQPQHF
abundance: .; v_gene: TRBV30; j_gene: TRBJ2-1; d_gene: .; CDR3nt: TGTGCCTGGAGTTGGCCCCTGAGAAAGTTCTTC; CDR3aa: CAWSWPLRKFF
abundance: .; v_gene: TRBV7-9; j_gene: TRBJ2-7; d_gene: TRBD2; CDR3nt: TGTGCCAGCAGCTTAGCTCGACTAGCGGGAGGTTTTGAGCAGTACTTC; CDR3aa: CASSLARLAGGFEQYF
abundance: .; v_gene: TRBV9; j_gene: TRBJ1-3; d_gene: .; CDR3nt: TGTGCCAGCAGCGTAGACCAGGCTCGGACCACCATATATTTT; CDR3aa: CASSVDQARTTIYF
abundance: .; v_gene: TRBV20-1; j_gene: TRBJ2-7; d_gene: .; CDR3nt: TGCAGTGCTAGAGACCCCGGGGGCTCCTACGAGCAGTACTTC; CDR3aa: CSARDPGGSYEQYF
abundance: .; v_gene: TRBV23-1; j_gene: TRBJ2-2; d_gene: .; CDR3nt: TGCGCCAGCAGTCAATGGCCTACCGGGGAGCTGTTTTTT; CDR3aa: CASSQWPTGELFF
abundance: .; v_gene: TRBV12-3/TRBV12-4; j_gene: TRBJ1-1; d_gene: TRBD1; CDR3nt: TGTGCCAGCAGTCAAGGGACAGGGGGTGAAGCTTTCTTT; CDR3aa: CASSQGTGGEAFF
abundance: .; v_gene: TRBV29-1; j_gene: TRBJ2-4; d_gene: TRBD2; CDR3nt: TGCAGCGTTGCGGGGGGGGGAAACATTCAGTACTTC; CDR3aa: CSVAGGGNIQYF
abundance: .; v_gene: TRBV4-3; j_gene: TRBJ1-2; d_gene: .; CDR3nt: TGCGCCAGCAGCCACGAACTTTCGACAGCAAACTATGGCTACACCTTC; CDR3aa: CASSHELSTANYGYTF
abundance: .; v_gene: TRBV7-9; j_gene: TRBJ2-7; d_gene: .; CDR3nt: TGTGCCGGATCAAACAGGGGGGGACTTCACGAGCAGTACTTC; CDR3aa: CAGSNRGGLHEQYF
abundance: .; v_gene: TRBV3-1; j_gene: TRBJ1-1; d_gene: .; CDR3nt: TGTGCCAGCAGCCAAGATCTGAATGGAGCTTTCTTT; CDR3aa: CASSQDLNGAFF
abundance: .; v_gene: TRBV30; j_gene: TRBJ1-1; d_gene: .; CDR3nt: TGTGCCTGGTATGCAGAATCAATGGGAACTGAAGCTTTCTTT; CDR3aa: CAWYAESMGTEAFF
abundance: .; v_gene: TRBV5-1; j_gene: TRBJ1-2; d_gene: .; CDR3nt: TGCGCCAGCAGCTACTCCCCCGGAGAGGGGAACACCTTC; CDR3aa: CASSYSPGEGNTF
abundance: few; v_gene: TRBV6-2/TRBV6-3; j_gene: TRBJ2-3; d_gene: .; CDR3nt: TGTGCCAGCAGTCTTGGACAGAGCACAGATACGCAGTATTTT; CDR3aa: CASSLGQSTDTQYF
abundance: .; v_gene: TRBV20-1; j_gene: TRBJ2-2; d_gene: .; CDR3nt: TGCAGTGCTGGCGACAGGTCGAACACCGGGGAGCTGTTTTTT; CDR3aa: CSAGDRSNTGELFF
abundance: once; v_gene: TRBV2; j_gene: TRBJ1-5; d_gene: .; CDR3nt: TGTGCCAGCAATATGGGTAGCAATCAGCCCCAGCATTTT; CDR3aa: CASNMGSNQPQHF
abundance: .; v_gene: TRBV10-2; j_gene: TRBJ1-4; d_gene: .; CDR3nt: TGCGCCAGCAGACCTACAGGGCCCGGTGGAGCTAATGAAAAACTGTTTTTT; CDR3aa: CASRPTGPGGANEKLFF
abundance: .; v_gene: TRBV7-2; j_gene: TRBJ1-1; d_gene: .; CDR3nt: TGTGCCAGCAGCCCTTGGGGAGAAGCTTTCTTT; CDR3aa: CASSPWGEAFF
abundance: .; v_gene: TRBV16; j_gene: TRBJ2-3; d_gene: TRBD1; CDR3nt: TGTGCCAGCAGCCGACAGGGGGTTGAGGATACGCAGTATTTT; CDR3aa: CASSRQGVEDTQYF
abundance: .; v_gene: TRBV12-3/TRBV12-4; j_gene: TRBJ2-5; d_gene: TRBD2; CDR3nt: TGTGCCAGCAGTTTTCAGCGGGATGAGACCCAGTACTTC; CDR3aa: CASSFQRDETQYF
abundance: .; v_gene: TRBV20-1; j_gene: TRBJ2-1; d_gene: TRBD2; CDR3nt: TGCAGTGCCTGGCCTAGTAGCGGGAGTACGAATGAGCAGTTCTTC; CDR3aa: CSAWPSSGSTNEQFF
abundance: once; v_gene: TRBV7-2; j_gene: TRBJ2-1; d_gene: TRBD2; CDR3nt: TGTGCCAGCAGCTTAGTAAGGCTAGCGGTATACAATGAGCAGTTCTTC; CDR3aa: CASSLVRLAVYNEQFF
abundance: .; v_gene: TRBV2; j_gene: TRBJ2-3; d_gene: TRBD2; CDR3nt: TGTGCCAGCAGTGACTACACACCACTAGCGGGAGGAGCAGATACGCAGTATTTT; CDR3aa: CASSDYTPLAGGADTQYF
abundance: .; v_gene: TRBV20-1; j_gene: TRBJ2-2; d_gene: .; CDR3nt: TGCAGTGCCGCCCGGGGGATCGACACCGGGGAGCTGTTTTTT; CDR3aa: CSAARGIDTGELFF
abundance: .; v_gene: TRBV3-1; j_gene: TRBJ2-7; d_gene: .; CDR3nt: TGTGCCAGCAGCTGGCTGTCCGACGAGCAGTACTTC; CDR3aa: CASSWLSDEQYF
abundance: once; v_gene: TRBV20-1; j_gene: TRBJ2-2; d_gene: .; CDR3nt: TGCAGTGTATTGTGGGGGGACACCGGGGAGCTGTTTTTT; CDR3aa: CSVLWGDTGELFF
abundance: once; v_gene: TRBV20-1; j_gene: TRBJ2-3; d_gene: .; CDR3nt: TGCAGTGCTAGAGATCAGGGTCTCCTAGCAGATACGCAGTATTTT; CDR3aa: CSARDQGLLADTQYF
abundance: .; v_gene: TRBV12-3/TRBV12-4; j_gene: TRBJ2-2; d_gene: .; CDR3nt: TGTGCCAGCAGTTTCGGGCTAGCGAGGAACACCGGGGAGCTGTTTTTT; CDR3aa: CASSFGLARNTGELFF
abundance: .; v_gene: TRBV20-1; j_gene: TRBJ1-1; d_gene: .; CDR3nt: TGCAGTGCTATGGATCGAGCCACTGAAGCTTTCTTT; CDR3aa: CSAMDRATEAFF
abundance: .; v_gene: TRBV3-1; j_gene: TRBJ2-3; d_gene: .; CDR3nt: TGTGCCAGCAGGGCTACGGACAGAGACACAGATACGCAGTATTTT; CDR3aa: CASRATDRDTDTQYF